This T cell receptor beta chain was found in a study of technical replicates of blood from a handful of donors. Profiled with immunoSEQ multiplex PCR; TCRdb holds only in-frame clones, not every one. The table shows roughly 40,000 clones, with approximately 96% occurring only once. From germline, CDR1 is MDHEN and CDR2 SYDVKM. Deletions cut 2 bases from V and 1 base from J, with 6 bases between. CDR3 length equals 14 residues. There are a few counts of this clone. The sequenced sample was T cells isolated from PBMCs. The sequence was obtained from a human donor in good health. The V gene is TRBV28, the J gene TRBJ1-5, with D hard to call. The CDR3 loop is CASSLVQSNQPQHF. The CDR3 DNA reads TGTGCCAGCAGTTTAGTACAGAGCAATCAGCCCCAGCATTTT.